This T cell receptor (beta chain) was recorded in a study of blood T cells in healthy people across ages. Study-wide findings and caveats: The study found more naive CD4+ cells and higher diversity in long-lived than aged donors. Any conclusive comparison of naive versus antigen-experienced cells was prevented by using unsorted PBMCs.

This clonotype was seen a few times. The target antigen is unknown. The CDR3 covers 14 residues. The V and J ends lost 7 bases and 2 bases respectively, with 13 bases between them. Germline CDR1 reads MNHEY; CDR2 reads SVGEGT. The use of a sample-barcoded 5' primer and a J-beta primer mix characterized a second PCR of 7 to 11 cycles. In TCRdb, the 5' RACE reads were re-called with MiXCR into one record per CDR3 protein. The sample has around 1.1 million distinct CDR3 sequences; around two fifths are singletons. The chain has TRBV6-2 or TRBV6-3 and TRBJ2-3; the D gene is possibly TRBD2 (6 bases). Specimen: blood. This clonotype was obtained from a man between 18 and 35 years old in good health. The CDR3 spells CASKEGTSTDTQYF. The CDR3 region has the DNA TGTGCCAGCAAGGAGGGGACCTCCACAGATACGCAGTATTTT.